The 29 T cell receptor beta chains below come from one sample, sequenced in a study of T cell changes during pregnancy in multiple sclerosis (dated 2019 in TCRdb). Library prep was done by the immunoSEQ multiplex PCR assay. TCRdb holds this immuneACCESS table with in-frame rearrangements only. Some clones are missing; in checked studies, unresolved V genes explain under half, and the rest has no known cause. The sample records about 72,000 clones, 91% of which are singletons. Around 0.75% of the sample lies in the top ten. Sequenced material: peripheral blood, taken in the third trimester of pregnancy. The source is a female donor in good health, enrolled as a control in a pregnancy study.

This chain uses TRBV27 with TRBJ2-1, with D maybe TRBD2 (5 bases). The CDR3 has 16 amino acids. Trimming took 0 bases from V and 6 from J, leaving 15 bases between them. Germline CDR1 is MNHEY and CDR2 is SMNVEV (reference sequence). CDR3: CASSLSARGLSNEQFF. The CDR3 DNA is TGTGCCAGCAGTTTATCTGCCCGCGGGCTATCCAATGAGCAGTTCTTC.

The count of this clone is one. The CDR3 DNA reads as TGTGCCAGCAGACTAACTAATGAAAAACTGTTTTTT. Translated: CASRLTNEKLFF. The chain carries TRBV28 and TRBJ1-4; D ambiguous. V was shortened by 6 bases and J by 1 base, with 3 bases between the two germline ends. CDR1 MDHEN and CDR2 SYDVKM come from the germline V gene. The CDR3 covers 12 residues.

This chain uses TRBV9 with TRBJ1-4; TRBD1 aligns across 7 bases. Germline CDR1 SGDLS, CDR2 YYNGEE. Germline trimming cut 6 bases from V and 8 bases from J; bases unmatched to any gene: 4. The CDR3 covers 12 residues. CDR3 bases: TGTGCCAGCAACAGGGGAGGCGAAAAACTGTTTTTT. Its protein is CASNRGGEKLFF.

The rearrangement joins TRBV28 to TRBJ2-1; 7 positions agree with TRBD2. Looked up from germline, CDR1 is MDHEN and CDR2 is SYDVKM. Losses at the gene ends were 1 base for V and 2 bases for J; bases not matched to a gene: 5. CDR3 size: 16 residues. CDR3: CASSLFRDYTYNEQFF. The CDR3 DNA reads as TGTGCCAGCAGTTTATTCAGGGACTACACCTACAATGAGCAGTTCTTC.

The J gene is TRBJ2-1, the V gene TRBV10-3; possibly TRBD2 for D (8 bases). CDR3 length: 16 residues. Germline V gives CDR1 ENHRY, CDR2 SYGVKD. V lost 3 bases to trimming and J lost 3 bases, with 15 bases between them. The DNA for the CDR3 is TGTGCCATCAGTGACTTTAGCGGGACAGTCTACAATGAGCAGTTCTTC. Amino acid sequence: CAISDFSGTVYNEQFF.

The CDR3 reads CASSLDRGGNEQFF. Written as DNA, the CDR3 is TGTGCCAGCAGCTTAGATAGGGGAGGCAATGAGCAGTTCTTC. The J gene is TRBJ2-1, the V gene TRBV7-2; D is possibly TRBD2 (6 bases). Trimming shortened V by 1 base and J by 6 bases, and 10 bases separated the two germline ends. CDR1 and CDR2 (germline): SGHTA, FQGNSA. The CDR3 sequence is 14 residues long.

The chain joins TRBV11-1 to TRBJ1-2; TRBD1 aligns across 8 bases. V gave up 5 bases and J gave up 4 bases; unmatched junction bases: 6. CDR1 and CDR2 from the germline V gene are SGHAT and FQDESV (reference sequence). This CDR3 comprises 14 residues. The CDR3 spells CASSQDRVAYGYTF. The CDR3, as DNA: TGTGCCAGCAGCCAGGACAGGGTAGCCTATGGCTACACCTTC. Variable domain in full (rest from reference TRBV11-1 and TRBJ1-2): EAEVAQSPRYKITEKSQAVAFWCDPISGHATLYWYRQILGQGPELLVQFQDESVVDDSQLPKDRFSAERLKGVDSTLKIQPAELGDSAMYLCASSQDRVAYGYTFGSGTRLTVV.

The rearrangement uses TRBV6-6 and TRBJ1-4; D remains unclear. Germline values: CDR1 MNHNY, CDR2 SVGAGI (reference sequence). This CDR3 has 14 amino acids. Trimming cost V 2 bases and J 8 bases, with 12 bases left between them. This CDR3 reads CASSYGSRREKLFF. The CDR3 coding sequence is TGTGCCAGCAGTTACGGATCAAGGAGAGAAAAACTGTTTTTT.

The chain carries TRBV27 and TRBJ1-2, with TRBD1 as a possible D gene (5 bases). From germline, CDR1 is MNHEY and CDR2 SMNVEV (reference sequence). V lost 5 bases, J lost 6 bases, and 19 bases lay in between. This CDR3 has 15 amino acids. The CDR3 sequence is CASSQSWGLGNGYTF. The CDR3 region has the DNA TGTGCCAGCAGTCAGAGTTGGGGCCTAGGAAATGGCTACACCTTC.

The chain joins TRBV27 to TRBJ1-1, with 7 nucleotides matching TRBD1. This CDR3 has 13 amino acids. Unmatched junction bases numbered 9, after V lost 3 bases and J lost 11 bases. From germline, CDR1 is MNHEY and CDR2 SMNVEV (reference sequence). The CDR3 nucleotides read TGTGCCAGCAGTTTGAGACGGGACAGAGAGGCTTTCTTT. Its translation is CASSLRRDREAFF.

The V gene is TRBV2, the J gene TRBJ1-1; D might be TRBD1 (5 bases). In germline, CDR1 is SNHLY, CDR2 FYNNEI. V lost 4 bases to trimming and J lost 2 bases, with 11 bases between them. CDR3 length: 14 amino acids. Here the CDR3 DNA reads TGTGCCAGCAGTGTATGGAGGGGTAACACTGAAGCTTTCTTT. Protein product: CASSVWRGNTEAFF.

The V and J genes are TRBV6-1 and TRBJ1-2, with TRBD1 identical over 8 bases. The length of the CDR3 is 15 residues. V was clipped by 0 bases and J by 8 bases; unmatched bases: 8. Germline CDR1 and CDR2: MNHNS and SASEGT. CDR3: CASSEAEDRARGYTF. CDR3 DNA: TGTGCCAGCAGTGAAGCGGAGGACAGGGCGAGAGGCTACACCTTC.

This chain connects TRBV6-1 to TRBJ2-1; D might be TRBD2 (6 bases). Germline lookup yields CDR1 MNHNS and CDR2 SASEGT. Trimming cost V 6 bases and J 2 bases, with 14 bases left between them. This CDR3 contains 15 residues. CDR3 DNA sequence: TGTGCCAGCAGCTCGACGCGGGAAACCTACAATGAGCAGTTCTTC. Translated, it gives CASSSTRETYNEQFF.

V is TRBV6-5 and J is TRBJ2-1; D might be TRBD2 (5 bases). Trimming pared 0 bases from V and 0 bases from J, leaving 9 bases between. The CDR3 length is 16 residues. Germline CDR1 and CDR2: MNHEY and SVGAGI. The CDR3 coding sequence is TGTGCCAGCAGTTACTCGGAGGAGAGCTCCTACAATGAGCAGTTCTTC. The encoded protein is CASSYSEESSYNEQFF.

CDR3 residues: CASSLVLRRQGTDTQYF. CDR3 bases: TGTGCCAGCAGCTTGGTTTTGCGACGGCAGGGCACAGATACGCAGTATTTT. This sequence joins TRBV5-6 and TRBJ2-3; D unresolved. Looked up from germline, CDR1 is SGHDT and CDR2 is YYEEEE. V was trimmed by 0 bases and J by 1 base, leaving 15 bases between them. This CDR3 is built from 17 residues.

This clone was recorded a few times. CDR3 sequence reads: CASSPPETGALPNEKLFF. In nucleotides, the CDR3 is TGTGCCAGCTCACCACCGGAAACAGGGGCCTTGCCTAATGAAAAACTGTTTTTT. The chain couples TRBV18 to TRBJ1-4; 7 bases map to TRBD1. Germline CDR1 and CDR2: KGHSH and LQKENI. CDR3 length equals 18 residues. V gave up 0 bases and J gave up 3 bases; unmatched junction bases: 10.

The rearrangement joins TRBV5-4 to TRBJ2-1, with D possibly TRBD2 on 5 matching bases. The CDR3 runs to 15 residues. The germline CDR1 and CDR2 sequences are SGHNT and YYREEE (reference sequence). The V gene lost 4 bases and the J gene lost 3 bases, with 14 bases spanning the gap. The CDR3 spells CASSPGLNNYNEQFF. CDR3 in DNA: TGTGCCAGCAGCCCCGGACTCAACAACTACAATGAGCAGTTCTTC.

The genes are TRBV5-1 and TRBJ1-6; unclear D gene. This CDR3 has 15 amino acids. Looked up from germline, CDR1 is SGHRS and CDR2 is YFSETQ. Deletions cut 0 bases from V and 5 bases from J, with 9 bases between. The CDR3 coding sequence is TGCGCCAGCAGCTTGGACGTCCAGGATAATTCACCCCTCCACTTT. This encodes CASSLDVQDNSPLHF.

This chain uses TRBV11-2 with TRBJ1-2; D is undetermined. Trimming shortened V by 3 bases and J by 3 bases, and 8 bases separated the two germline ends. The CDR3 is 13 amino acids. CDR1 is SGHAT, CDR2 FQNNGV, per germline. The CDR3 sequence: CASSLWQDYGYTF. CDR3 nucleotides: TGTGCCAGCAGCTTGTGGCAGGACTATGGCTACACCTTC.

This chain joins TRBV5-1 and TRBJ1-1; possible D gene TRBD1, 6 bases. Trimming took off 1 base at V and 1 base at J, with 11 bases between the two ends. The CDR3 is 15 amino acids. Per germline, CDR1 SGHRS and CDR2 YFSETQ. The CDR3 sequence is CASSLKRRGNTEAFF. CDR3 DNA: TGCGCCAGCAGCTTGAAGCGCAGGGGGAACACTGAAGCTTTCTTT.

The CDR3 bases are TGTGCCAGCCGTCCCAGGGGCTCTAATGAAAAACTGTTTTTT. Translation gives CASRPRGSNEKLFF. This sequence joins TRBV25-1 and TRBJ1-4, with D maybe TRBD1 (6 bases). Germline assignment: CDR1 MGHDK and CDR2 SYGVNS. The CDR3 spans 14 residues. Trimming removed 8 bases at V and 3 bases at J, with 13 bases between.

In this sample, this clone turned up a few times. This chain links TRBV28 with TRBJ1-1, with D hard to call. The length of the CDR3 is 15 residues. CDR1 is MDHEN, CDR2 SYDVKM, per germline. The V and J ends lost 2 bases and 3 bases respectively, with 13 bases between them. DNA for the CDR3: TGTGCCAGCAGTTTACATACTACCGTACACACTGAAGCTTTCTTT. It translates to CASSLHTTVHTEAFF.

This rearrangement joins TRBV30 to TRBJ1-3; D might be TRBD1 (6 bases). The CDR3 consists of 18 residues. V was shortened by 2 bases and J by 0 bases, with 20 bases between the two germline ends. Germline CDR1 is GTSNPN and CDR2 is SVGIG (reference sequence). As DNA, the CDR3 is TGTGCCTGGAGTACAAAGAGACCGGGACACTCCTCTGGAAACACCATATATTTT. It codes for CAWSTKRPGHSSGNTIYF.

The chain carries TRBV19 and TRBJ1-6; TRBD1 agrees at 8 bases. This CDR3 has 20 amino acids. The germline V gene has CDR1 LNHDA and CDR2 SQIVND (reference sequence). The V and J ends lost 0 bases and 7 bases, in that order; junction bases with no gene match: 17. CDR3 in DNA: TGTGCCAGTAGTATAGATCTGACAGGGGTTGCATCGCAACGGAATTCACCCCTCCACTTT. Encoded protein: CASSIDLTGVASQRNSPLHF.

DNA for the CDR3: TGTGCCAGCAGTTTAGACAGGAGCAATCAGCCCCAGCATTTT. Amino acid sequence: CASSLDRSNQPQHF. V and J are TRBV2 and TRBJ1-5, with D perhaps TRBD1 (6 bases). The V and J ends lost 5 bases and 1 base respectively, with 9 bases between them. The CDR3 consists of 14 residues. In germline, CDR1 is SNHLY, CDR2 FYNNEI.

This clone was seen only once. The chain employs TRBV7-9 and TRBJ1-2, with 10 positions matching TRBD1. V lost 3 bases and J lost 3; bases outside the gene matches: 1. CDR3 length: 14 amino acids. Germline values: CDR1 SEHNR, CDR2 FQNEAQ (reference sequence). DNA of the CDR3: TGTGCCAGCAGCTTCGGGACAGGGGACTATGGCTACACCTTC. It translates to CASSFGTGDYGYTF. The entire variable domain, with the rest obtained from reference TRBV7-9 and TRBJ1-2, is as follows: DTGVSQNPRHKITKRGQNVTFRCDPISEHNRLYWYRQTLGQGPEFLTYFQNEAQLEKSRLLSDRFSAERPKGSFSTLEIQRTEQGDSAMYLCASSFGTGDYGYTFGSGTRLTVV.

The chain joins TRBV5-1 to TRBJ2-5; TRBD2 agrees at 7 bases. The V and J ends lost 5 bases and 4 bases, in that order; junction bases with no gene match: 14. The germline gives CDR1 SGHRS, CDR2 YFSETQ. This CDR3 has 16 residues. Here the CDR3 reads CASRLGSGDAGETQYF. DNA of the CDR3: TGCGCCAGCAGGCTCGGGAGCGGGGATGCAGGAGAGACCCAGTACTTC.

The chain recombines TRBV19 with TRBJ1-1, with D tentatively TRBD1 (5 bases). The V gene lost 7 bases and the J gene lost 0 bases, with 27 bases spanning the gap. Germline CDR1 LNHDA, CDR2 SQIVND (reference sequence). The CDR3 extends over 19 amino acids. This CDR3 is CASTPVSYQGGPMNTEAFF. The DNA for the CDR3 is TGTGCCAGTACCCCCGTTTCGTATCAGGGTGGCCCCATGAACACTGAAGCTTTCTTT.

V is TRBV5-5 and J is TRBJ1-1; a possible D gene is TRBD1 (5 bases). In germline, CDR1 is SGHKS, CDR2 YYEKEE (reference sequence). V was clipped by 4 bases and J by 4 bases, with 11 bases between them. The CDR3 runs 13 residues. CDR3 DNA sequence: TGTGCCAGCAGCCAAGGGGATATCACTGAAGCTTTCTTT. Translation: CASSQGDITEAFF.